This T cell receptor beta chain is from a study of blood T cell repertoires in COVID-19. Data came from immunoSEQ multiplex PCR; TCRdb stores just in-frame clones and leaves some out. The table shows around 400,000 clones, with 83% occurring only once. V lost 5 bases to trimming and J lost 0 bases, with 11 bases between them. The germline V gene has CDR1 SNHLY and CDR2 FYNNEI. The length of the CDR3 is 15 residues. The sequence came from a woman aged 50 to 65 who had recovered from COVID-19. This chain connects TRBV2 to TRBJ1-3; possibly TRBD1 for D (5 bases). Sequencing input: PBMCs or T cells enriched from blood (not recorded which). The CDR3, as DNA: TGTGCCAGCAGTCTCCGGACAATCTCTGGAAACACCATATATTTT. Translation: CASSLRTISGNTIYF.